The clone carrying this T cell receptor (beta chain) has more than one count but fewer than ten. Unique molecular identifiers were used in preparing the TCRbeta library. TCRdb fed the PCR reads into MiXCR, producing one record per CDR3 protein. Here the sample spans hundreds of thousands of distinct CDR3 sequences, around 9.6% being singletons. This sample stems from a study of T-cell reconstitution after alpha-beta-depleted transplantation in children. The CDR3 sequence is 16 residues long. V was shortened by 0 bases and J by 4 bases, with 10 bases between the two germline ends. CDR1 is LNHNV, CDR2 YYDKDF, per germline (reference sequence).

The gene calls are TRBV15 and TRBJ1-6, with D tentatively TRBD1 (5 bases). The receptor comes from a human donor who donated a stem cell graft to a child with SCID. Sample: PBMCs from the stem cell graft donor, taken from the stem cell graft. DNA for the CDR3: TGTGCCACCAGCAGAGATCCGCAGGGTTATAATTCACCCCTCCACTTT. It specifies CATSRDPQGYNSPLHF.